These 15 T cell receptor beta chains were all obtained from the same sample, sequenced in a study of T cell responses to AZD1222 COVID-19 vaccine. Libraries were prepared by immunoSEQ multiplex PCR; TCRdb keeps only in-frame clonotypes and omits some of them. The table includes 150,000 to 200,000 clones, about 90% detected once. The sequencing here drew on peripheral blood, taken 28 days after the second AZD1222 dose. These receptors came from an adult who received the AZD1222 COVID-19 vaccine.

Here the CDR3 reads CASSTHSGTGGYEQYF. The CDR3, as DNA: TGTGCCAGCAGCACCCACTCCGGGACAGGGGGCTACGAGCAGTACTTC. This chain links TRBV9 with TRBJ2-7; TRBD1 aligns across 11 bases. J lost 3 bases, V lost 4 bases, and 9 bases had no gene match. CDR3 length equals 16 residues. Germline V gives CDR1 SGDLS, CDR2 YYNGEE.

The J gene is TRBJ1-5, the V gene TRBV9, with 7 bases that match TRBD1. Trimming removed 3 bases from V and 4 bases from J; junction bases left unmatched: 7. The CDR3 is made up of 15 amino acids. The germline V gene has CDR1 SGDLS and CDR2 YYNGEE. The CDR3 DNA sequence: TGTGCCAGCAGCGAGGGGCAGGGGGGTAATCAGCCCCAGCATTTT. Translation gives CASSEGQGGNQPQHF.

The chain uses TRBV7-2 and TRBJ1-1, with D tentatively TRBD1 (5 bases). CDR3 length: 15 amino acids. V lost 1 base, J lost 0 bases, and 9 bases lay in between. Per the germline V gene, CDR1 is SGHTA and CDR2 is FQGNSA. The CDR3 loop is CASSLGGALNTEAFF. CDR3 DNA: TGTGCCAGCAGCTTAGGGGGCGCCCTGAACACTGAAGCTTTCTTT.

This clone has only one observation. The chain combines TRBV10-3 with TRBJ2-6, with no clear D. There are 15 residues in the CDR3. Germline lookup yields CDR1 ENHRY and CDR2 SYGVKD. Trimming took off 6 bases at V and 1 base at J, with 10 bases between the two ends. The CDR3 DNA is TGTGCCATCAGGGGATTTGAGTCTGGGGCCAACGTCCTGACTTTC. Protein: CAIRGFESGANVLTF.

The chain joins TRBV18 to TRBJ2-1, with 11 bases that match TRBD2. The germline gives CDR1 KGHSH, CDR2 LQKENI. J was trimmed by 6 bases and V by 1 base; bases with no gene match: 2. This CDR3 is 15 amino acids long. CDR3 in amino acids: CASSPLAGGSNEQFF. The CDR3 bases are TGTGCCAGCTCACCACTAGCGGGGGGGTCCAATGAGCAGTTCTTC.

The chain uses TRBV19 and TRBJ1-6; D is unclear. With 0 bases removed from V and 11 bases from J, the gap between germline ends came to 14 bases. Germline CDR1 reads LNHDA; CDR2 reads SQIVND (reference sequence). This CDR3 region has 15 residues. CDR3 coding DNA: TGTGCCAGTAGTATAGATGGCCCAGGCCTGACACCCCTCCACTTT. Protein: CASSIDGPGLTPLHF.

This clone was detected only once. A read error is likely, as this CDR3 ends without the conserved phenylalanine or tryptophan. The DNA is left out, because the CDR3 cannot be placed on it with certainty; the CDR3 is given as TCRdb lists it. The J gene is TRBJ1-3, the V gene TRBV20-1; TRBD1, the table's D call, was not compared with the DNA. Including both end residues, the CDR3 is 8 amino acids long. Germline-derived CDR1 and CDR2 are DFQATT and SNEGSKA (reference sequence). The CDR3: CRGSDMSV.

The chain employs TRBV27 and TRBJ1-2; 10 bases line up with TRBD1. Germline lookup yields CDR1 MNHEY and CDR2 SMNVEV (reference sequence). V was clipped by 7 bases and J by 0 bases; unmatched bases: 5. CDR3 length equals 15 residues. The CDR3 here is CASKPTGGTNYGYTF. In DNA, the CDR3 is TGTGCCAGCAAACCGACAGGGGGCACTAACTATGGCTACACCTTC.

The chain is built from TRBV6-5 and TRBJ2-4, with 9 bases lining up with TRBD2. The germline CDR1 and CDR2 sequences are MNHEY and SVGAGI. The CDR3 has 12 residues. V shed 10 bases and J 5 bases; nucleotides not matched to a gene: 3. The CDR3 spells CANRTSENIQYF. DNA of the CDR3: TGTGCCAACCGGACTAGCGAAAACATTCAGTACTTC.

This chain connects TRBV30 to TRBJ2-3; D might be TRBD2 (5 bases). Germline values: CDR1 GTSNPN, CDR2 SVGIG (reference sequence). CDR3 length: 13 residues. V gave up 8 bases and J gave up 0 bases, with 12 bases separating them. This CDR3 reads CALAGVSTDTQYF. CDR3 nucleotide sequence: TGTGCCCTAGCCGGAGTAAGCACAGATACGCAGTATTTT.

The CDR3 here is CSPNPGQGGNSGNTIYF. CDR3 in DNA: TGCAGCCCAAACCCGGGACAGGGAGGGAACTCTGGAAACACCATATATTTT. V is TRBV29-1 and J is TRBJ1-3; TRBD1 aligns across 9 bases. Germline CDR1 and CDR2: SQVTM and ANQGSEA. V lost 8 bases, J lost 0 bases, and 14 bases stayed unmatched. This CDR3 region has 17 residues.

This clone has just a few counts. The chain links TRBV5-4 to TRBJ1-6; 7 bases line up with TRBD1. The CDR3 consists of 14 residues. Per the germline V gene, CDR1 is SGHNT and CDR2 is YYREEE (reference sequence). J gave up 9 bases and V 4 bases, and 7 bases lay outside the gene matches. The DNA for the CDR3 is TGTGCCAGCAGCCCAGACAGGGTTGCTTCACCCCTCCACTTT. Residues: CASSPDRVASPLHF.

V gene TRBV28 combines with J gene TRBJ1-2; 11 bases align to TRBD1. The CDR3 sequence is 18 residues long. Per the germline V gene, CDR1 is MDHEN and CDR2 is SYDVKM. The V gene end was trimmed by 2 bases and the J gene end by 6 bases; junction bases not matched to a gene: 14. The CDR3 protein is CASSLQGWTGGGSNGYTF. The CDR3 DNA sequence: TGTGCCAGCAGTTTACAAGGGTGGACAGGGGGCGGTTCCAATGGCTACACCTTC.

The CDR3 is CASSLDRATNEKLFF. Written as DNA, the CDR3 is TGTGCCAGCAGTCTCGACAGGGCAACTAATGAAAAACTGTTTTTT. J is TRBJ1-4 and V is TRBV28; 7 nucleotides agree with TRBD1. The CDR3 is 15 amino acids. CDR1 is MDHEN and CDR2 is SYDVKM in the germline V gene. With 5 bases clipped from V and 0 bases from J, the junction kept 3 bases outside the gene matches. The full variable domain, completed using reference TRBV28 and TRBJ1-4, is DVKVTQSSRYLVKRTGEKVFLECVQDMDHENMFWYRQDPGLGLRLIYFSYDVKMKEKGDIPEGYSVSREKKERFSLILESASTNQTSMYLCASSLDRATNEKLFFGSGTQLSVL.

CDR3 DNA sequence: TGTGCCAGCGGGGGGGGACACCTGAACACTGAAGCTTTCTTT. Amino acid sequence: CASGGGHLNTEAFF. This chain links TRBV19 with TRBJ1-1; the D gene is possibly TRBD1 (6 bases). There are 14 residues in the CDR3. V was trimmed by 9 bases and J by 0 bases, leaving 14 bases between them. CDR1 and CDR2 from the germline V gene are LNHDA and SQIVND (reference sequence).